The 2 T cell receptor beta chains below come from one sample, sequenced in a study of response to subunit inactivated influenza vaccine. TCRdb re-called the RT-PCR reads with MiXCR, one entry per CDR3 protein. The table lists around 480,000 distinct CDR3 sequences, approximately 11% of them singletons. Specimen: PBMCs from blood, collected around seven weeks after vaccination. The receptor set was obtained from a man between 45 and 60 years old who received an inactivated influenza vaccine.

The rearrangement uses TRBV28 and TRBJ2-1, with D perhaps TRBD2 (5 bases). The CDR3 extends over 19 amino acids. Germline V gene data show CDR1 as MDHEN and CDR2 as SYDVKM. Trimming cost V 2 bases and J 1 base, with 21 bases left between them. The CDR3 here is CASSLDSGGRAPSYNEQFF. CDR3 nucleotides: TGTGCCAGCAGTTTAGACTCGGGCGGGCGGGCGCCGTCCTACAATGAGCAGTTCTTC.

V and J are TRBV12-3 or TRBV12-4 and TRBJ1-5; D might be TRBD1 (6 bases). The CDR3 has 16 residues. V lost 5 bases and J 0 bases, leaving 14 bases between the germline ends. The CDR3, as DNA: TGTGCCAGCAGTCTATCTTCGGACAGTAGCAATCAGCCCCAGCATTTT. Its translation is CASSLSSDSSNQPQHF.